A selection of T cell receptor beta chains follows, all from one sample in a study of CD8 T cells in Susac syndrome. In TCRdb, the immunoSEQ multiplex PCR reads were re-called with MiXCR into one record per CDR3 protein. In the table there are about 80,000 distinct CDR3 sequences, approximately 94% of which are singletons. Sequenced material: CD8+ T cells from PBMCs. Receptors originate from a human donor in good health. Both conserved end residues are part of each CDR3. D genes are given only for firm matches. Rows may omit the clone size; those that give it use once, few, many or a size class.

>TRBD1|TRBJ2-2|TRBV20-1|.
TGCAGTGCTCGGCGCCGGGACAGAGCGAACACCGGGGAGCTGTTTTTT
CSARRRDRANTGELFF
>.|TRBJ2-4|TRBV7-2|.
TGTGCCAGCAGCTCACCTACGGCCAAAAACATTCAGTACTTC
CASSSPTAKNIQYF
>.|TRBJ2-1|TRBV5-1|.
TGCGCCAGCAGCCTTACGACCAGCTCCTACAATGAGCAGTTCTTC
CASSLTTSSYNEQFF
>.|TRBJ1-2|TRBV6-5|.
TGTGCCAGCAGCCCGTTAATTGGCGGCCTCTTCGGCTACACCTTC
CASSPLIGGLFGYTF
>TRBD1|TRBJ1-2|TRBV15|once
TGTGCCACCAGCAGAGGCCGGGACAGGGTTTTTGGCTACACCTTC
CATSRGRDRVFGYTF
>.|TRBJ1-2|TRBV4-2|.
TGTGCCAGCAGCCAGAAAGATGGCTACACCTTC
CASSQKDGYTF
>.|TRBJ2-3|TRBV13|.
TGTGCCAGCAGCTTAGACGGGGAGTCGGGGACGCAGTATTTT
CASSLDGESGTQYF
>.|TRBJ1-1|TRBV14|.
TGTGCCAGCAGCCAAGATTCAGGCCAGGGGATCCCTGAAGCTTTCTTT
CASSQDSGQGIPEAFF
>.|TRBJ2-1|TRBV9|once
TGTGCCAGCAGCGTAGGAGGTCCGGGGTACAATGAGCAGTTCTTC
CASSVGGPGYNEQFF
>.|TRBJ2-7|TRBV6-2/TRBV6-3|.
TGTGCCAGCAGTTACGGAACTGGATACAGGGCTACCTACGAGCAGTACTTC
CASSYGTGYRATYEQYF
>TRBD1|TRBJ1-2|TRBV27|.
TGTGCCAGCAGTTTATCGACGGCACAGGGGCCTTACTATGGCTACACCTTC
CASSLSTAQGPYYGYTF
>TRBD1|TRBJ2-7|TRBV27|.
TGTGCCAGCAGTTTATCCAGGGGGTTCATCTCCTACGAGCAGTACTTC
CASSLSRGFISYEQYF
>.|TRBJ1-4|TRBV7-2|.
TGTGCCAGCAGCACGACAGATGCTAATGAAAAACTGTTTTTT
CASSTTDANEKLFF
>TRBD2|TRBJ2-1|TRBV29-1|.
TGCAGCGTTGTAGGAGGATTAACTAGCGAGACCTACAATGAGCAGTTCTTC
CSVVGGLTSETYNEQFF
>TRBD2|TRBJ2-1|TRBV6-5|.
TGTGCCAGCAGTTACTCTGGGACTAGCGGGGACAATGAGCAGTTCTTC
CASSYSGTSGDNEQFF
>.|TRBJ2-1|TRBV3-1|once
TGTGCCAGCAGCCAAGACGGTAGATACAATGAGCAGTTCTTC
CASSQDGRYNEQFF
>TRBD2|TRBJ2-1|TRBV7-6|.
TGTGCCAGCAGCTTGGGACTAGCGCCTTACAATGAGCAGTTCTTC
CASSLGLAPYNEQFF
>.|TRBJ2-7|TRBV7-9|.
TGTGCCAGCAGCTTAGGACTTACCGGGGACGAGCAGTACTTC
CASSLGLTGDEQYF
>TRBD1|TRBJ2-7|TRBV5-1|.
TGCGCCAGCAGCTTGGGACAGGGGGTACACGAGCAGTACTTC
CASSLGQGVHEQYF
>.|TRBJ1-1|TRBV6-5|.
TGTGCCAGCAGCCCCGGGGCCGAAGCTTTCTTT
CASSPGAEAFF
>.|TRBJ1-2|TRBV9|.
TGTGCCAGCGGCGATCGGGGGAATGGCTACACCTTC
CASGDRGNGYTF
>.|TRBJ1-1|TRBV6-1|few
TGTGCCAGCAGTCCAGGGGATAACACTGAAGCTTTCTTT
CASSPGDNTEAFF
>.|TRBJ2-3|TRBV7-9|.
TGTGCCTCCAGCCCGACCCTTAGCACAGATACGCAGTATTTT
CASSPTLSTDTQYF
>TRBD2|TRBJ2-1|TRBV9|.
TGTGCCAGCAGCGGTGGGACTAGCGGATACAATGAGCAGTTCTTC
CASSGGTSGYNEQFF
>.|TRBJ1-2|TRBV29-1|.
TGCAGCGTTGACTCGGGGTATGACTATGGCTACACCTTC
CSVDSGYDYGYTF
>TRBD2|TRBJ2-2|TRBV18|.
TGTGCCAGCTCACGACGAGGGACTAGAGGCACCGGGGAGCTGTTTTTT
CASSRRGTRGTGELFF